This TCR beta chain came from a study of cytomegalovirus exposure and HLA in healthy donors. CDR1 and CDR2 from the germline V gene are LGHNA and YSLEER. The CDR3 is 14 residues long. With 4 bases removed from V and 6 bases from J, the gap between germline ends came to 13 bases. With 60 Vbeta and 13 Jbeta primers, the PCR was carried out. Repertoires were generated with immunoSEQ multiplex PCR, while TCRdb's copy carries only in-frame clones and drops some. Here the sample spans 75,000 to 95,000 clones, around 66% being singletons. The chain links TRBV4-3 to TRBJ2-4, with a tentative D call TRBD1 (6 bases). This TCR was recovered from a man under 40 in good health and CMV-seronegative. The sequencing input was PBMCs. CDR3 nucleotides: TGCGCCAGCAGCCCGACGACAGGCGGAAACATTCAGTACTTC. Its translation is CASSPTTGGNIQYF.